Given below is one TCR beta chain in context. This clonotype was seen just once. Its specific antigen is unknown. No clone much larger than this one lies a single base away; base qualities are absent. A single read makes a weak case. The data originate from a study of T cell repertoires in cytomegalovirus infection (dated by TCRdb to about 2019). The study in broad terms: Donor HLA type was relevant to the analysis, as public TCR beta signatures indicated carriage of CMV infection together with the matching HLA type.

Study-level results and caveats: In the ex vivo response, HLA-C-restricted CMV-specific TCR beta clonotypes were dominant, and in two of eight donors the single most frequent clonotype came from this HLA-C-restricted group. Cumulative frequency of public TCR beta family members discriminated carriers of CMV infection plus the relevant HLA type in this cohort and an independent roughly 340-donor cohort.

The listed sequencing device is Illumina HiSeq 1500. TCRdb trimmed the raw reads at Q25, called clones with MiXCR and kept productive beta chains. Every distinct CDR3 protein forms one entry, paired with its most common genes and DNA. Counted in this sample were fewer than 550,000 distinct CDR3 sequences; less than 30% of them appeared once. The ten most abundant clones make up over 10% of the sample. The junction carries 14 bases between V and J, which are trimmed by 6 bases and 8 bases respectively. The germline V gene (reference sequence) supplies CDR1 MNHEY and CDR2 SMNVEV. Measured from the cysteine to the phenylalanine, the CDR3 is 13 residues long. Solely the CDR3 DNA is kept, with 39 bases framed from the first base.

Sequencing was performed on PBMCs. The receptor was isolated from a human donor in good health (CMV status not recorded). Some clones in this sample may be carry-over from other donors' samples. The chain links TRBV27 with TRBJ2-4, with the D gene too uncertain to name. The CDR3 reads CASRPEFGDIQYF. The sequenced DNA is TGTGCCAGCAGACCCGAGTTTGGGGACATTCAGTACTTC.